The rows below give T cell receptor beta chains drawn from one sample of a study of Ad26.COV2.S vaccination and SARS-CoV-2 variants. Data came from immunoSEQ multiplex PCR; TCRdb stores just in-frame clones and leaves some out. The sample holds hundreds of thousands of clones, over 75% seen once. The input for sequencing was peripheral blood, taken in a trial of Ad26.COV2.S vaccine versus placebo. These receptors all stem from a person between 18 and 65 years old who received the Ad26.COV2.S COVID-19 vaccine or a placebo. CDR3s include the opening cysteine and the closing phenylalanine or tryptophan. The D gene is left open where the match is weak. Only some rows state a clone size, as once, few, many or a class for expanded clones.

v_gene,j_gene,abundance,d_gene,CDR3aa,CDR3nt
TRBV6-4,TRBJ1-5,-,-,CASSPTRTASLRNQPQHF,TGTGCCAGCAGTCCCACCCGGACAGCTTCCTTACGCAATCAGCCCCAGCATTTT
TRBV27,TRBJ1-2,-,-,CASGPGDRSYGYTF,TGTGCCAGCGGGCCAGGGGATCGAAGCTATGGCTACACCTTC
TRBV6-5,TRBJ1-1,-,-,CASRAGADTKAFF,TGTGCCAGCAGAGCCGGGGCAGACACTAAAGCTTTCTTT
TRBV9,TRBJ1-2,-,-,CASSARDYGYTF,TGTGCCAGCAGCGCCCGGGACTATGGCTACACCTTC
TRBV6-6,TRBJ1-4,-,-,CASSYSSWGEKLFF,TGTGCCAGCAGTTACTCGTCTTGGGGGGAAAAACTGTTTTTT
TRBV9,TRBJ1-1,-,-,CASSVGRGNTEAFF,TGTGCCAGCAGCGTAGGTAGGGGAAACACTGAAGCTTTCTTT
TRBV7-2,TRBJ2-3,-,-,CASSPPLANTDTQYF,TGTGCCAGCAGCCCACCCCTCGCAAACACAGATACGCAGTATTTT
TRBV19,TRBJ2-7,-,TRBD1,CASSKTPGQRGYEQYF,TGTGCCAGTAGTAAAACACCGGGACAGAGAGGGTACGAGCAGTACTTC
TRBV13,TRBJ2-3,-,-,CASKGGVSTDTQYF,TGTGCCAGCAAGGGCGGGGTAAGCACAGATACGCAGTATTTT
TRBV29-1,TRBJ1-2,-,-,CSVGGQINYGYTF,TGCAGCGTTGGGGGGCAGATTAACTATGGCTACACCTTC
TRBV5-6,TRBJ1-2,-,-,CASSFGPQGRGYTF,TGTGCCAGCAGCTTTGGCCCCCAGGGGCGCGGCTACACCTTC
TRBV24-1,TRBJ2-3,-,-,CATSDGALDTQYF,TGTGCCACCAGTGACGGGGCCCTGGATACGCAGTATTTT
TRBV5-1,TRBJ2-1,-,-,CASSLPGGPNEQFF,TGCGCCAGCAGCCTCCCGGGGGGCCCCAATGAGCAGTTCTTC
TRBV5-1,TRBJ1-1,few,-,CASSPLGRGGSTEAFF,TGCGCCAGCAGCCCGTTGGGGAGGGGCGGAAGCACTGAAGCTTTCTTT
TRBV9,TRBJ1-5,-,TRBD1,CASSVGTGGGQPQHF,TGTGCCAGCAGCGTAGGGACAGGGGGAGGTCAGCCCCAGCATTTT
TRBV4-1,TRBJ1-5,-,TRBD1,CASSRTGDQPQHF,TGCGCCAGCAGCCGCACAGGGGATCAGCCCCAGCATTTT
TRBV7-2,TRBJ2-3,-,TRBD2,CASSLGLGLLTDTQYF,TGTGCCAGCAGCTTAGGGTTGGGACTACTAACAGATACGCAGTATTTT
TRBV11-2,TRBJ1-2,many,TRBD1,CASSATGIGYTF,TGTGCCAGCAGCGCGACAGGGATCGGCTACACCTTC
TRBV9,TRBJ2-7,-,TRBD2,CASSEAPNGGGLYEQYF,TGTGCCAGCAGCGAGGCCCCAAATGGGGGGGGACTCTACGAGCAGTACTTC
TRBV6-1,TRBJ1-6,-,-,CASSERVITYNSPLHF,TGTGCCAGCAGTGAGAGGGTGATTACCTATAATTCACCCCTCCACTTT
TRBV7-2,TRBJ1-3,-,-,CASSLQVSGNTIYF,TGTGCCAGCAGCTTACAGGTCTCTGGAAACACCATATATTTT
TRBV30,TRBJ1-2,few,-,CAWSLRDNYGYTF,TGTGCCTGGAGTCTCAGGGATAACTATGGCTACACCTTC
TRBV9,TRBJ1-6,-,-,CASSVEGGSSYNSPLHF,TGTGCCAGCAGCGTAGAAGGCGGGAGCTCCTATAATTCACCCCTCCACTTT
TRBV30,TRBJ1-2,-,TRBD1,CAWSVTGDRGYTF,TGTGCCTGGAGTGTGACAGGGGACCGAGGCTACACCTTC
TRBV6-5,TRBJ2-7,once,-,CASSSRADYEQYF,TGTGCCAGCAGCTCACGGGCCGACTACGAGCAGTACTTC
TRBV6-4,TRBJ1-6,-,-,CASSDSPGAGSPLHF,TGTGCCAGCAGTGACTCGCCCGGGGCAGGATCACCCCTCCACTTT
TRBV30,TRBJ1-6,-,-,CACSDSYNSPLHF,TGTGCCTGCTCAGACTCCTATAATTCACCCCTCCACTTT
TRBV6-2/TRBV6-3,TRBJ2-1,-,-,CASSPGLSRFF,TGTGCCAGCAGCCCGGGACTCTCCAGGTTCTTC
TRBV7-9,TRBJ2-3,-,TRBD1,CASSLPQGSDTQYF,TGTGCCAGCAGCTTACCACAGGGGTCAGATACGCAGTATTTT
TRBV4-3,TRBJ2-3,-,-,CASSQDNGVADTQYF,TGCGCCAGCAGCCAAGATAATGGGGTGGCAGATACGCAGTATTTT
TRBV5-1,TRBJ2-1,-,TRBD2,CASSFERGGHNEQFF,TGCGCCAGCAGCTTTGAGCGGGGGGGCCACAATGAGCAGTTCTTC
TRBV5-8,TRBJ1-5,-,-,CASSYRDQPQHF,TGTGCCAGCAGCTACAGGGATCAGCCCCAGCATTTT
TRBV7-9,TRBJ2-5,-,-,CASSFTEETQYF,TGTGCCAGCAGCTTTACAGAGGAGACCCAGTACTTC
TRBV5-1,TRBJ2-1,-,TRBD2,CASSLGQAGAYNEQFF,TGCGCCAGCAGCTTGGGGCAAGCGGGAGCCTACAATGAGCAGTTCTTC
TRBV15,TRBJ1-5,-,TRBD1,CATSRDLNGQDNQPQHF,TGTGCCACCAGCAGAGATCTGAACGGACAGGACAATCAGCCCCAGCATTTT
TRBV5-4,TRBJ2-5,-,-,CASSYPQGGQETQYF,TGTGCCAGCAGTTACCCCCAGGGGGGACAAGAGACCCAGTACTTC
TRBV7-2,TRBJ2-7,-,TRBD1,CASSFYLGGQGFYEQYF,TGTGCCAGCAGCTTCTACCTGGGGGGACAGGGGTTCTACGAGCAGTACTTC
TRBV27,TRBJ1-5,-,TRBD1,CASRHRQGRQPQHF,TGTGCCAGCAGGCACAGACAGGGGCGACAGCCCCAGCATTTT
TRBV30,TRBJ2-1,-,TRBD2,CAGGRGRGGVGEQFF,TGTGCCGGGGGCAGGGGTCGCGGGGGGGTAGGTGAGCAGTTCTTC
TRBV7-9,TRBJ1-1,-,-,CASSLGQGKAEAFF,TGTGCCAGCAGCTTGGGCCAGGGTAAGGCTGAAGCTTTCTTT
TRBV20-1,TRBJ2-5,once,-,CSARDGGVQYF,TGCAGTGCTAGAGATGGTGGGGTCCAGTACTTC
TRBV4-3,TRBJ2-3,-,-,CASSHNPRGTSTDTQYF,TGCGCCAGCAGCCATAATCCCAGGGGCACTAGCACAGATACGCAGTATTTT
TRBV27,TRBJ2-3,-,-,CASSSPSSTDTQYF,TGTGCCAGCAGTTCGCCCTCTAGCACAGATACGCAGTATTTT
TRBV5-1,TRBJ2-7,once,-,CASSLVPARGDYEQCF,TGCGCCAGCAGCTTGGTCCCTGCCAGGGGAGACTACGAGCAGTGCTTC
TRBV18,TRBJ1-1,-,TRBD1,CASSPFLTPGQGANTEAFF,TGTGCCAGCTCACCGTTTTTAACTCCGGGACAGGGCGCGAACACTGAAGCTTTCTTT
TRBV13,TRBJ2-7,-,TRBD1,CASSSSEAGTGGAEPSYEQYF,TGTGCCAGCAGCTCCTCCGAAGCCGGGACAGGGGGCGCGGAACCCTCCTACGAGCAGTACTTC
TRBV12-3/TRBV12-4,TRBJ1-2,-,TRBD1,CASSYGTGNGYTF,TGTGCCAGCAGCTACGGGACAGGGAATGGCTACACCTTC
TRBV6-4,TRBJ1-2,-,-,CASSPSAGSYGYTF,TGTGCCAGCAGTCCCTCGGCAGGGTCCTATGGCTACACCTTC
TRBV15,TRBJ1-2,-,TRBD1,CATSRRGQSGYTF,TGTGCCACCAGCAGAAGGGGGCAATCGGGCTACACCTTC